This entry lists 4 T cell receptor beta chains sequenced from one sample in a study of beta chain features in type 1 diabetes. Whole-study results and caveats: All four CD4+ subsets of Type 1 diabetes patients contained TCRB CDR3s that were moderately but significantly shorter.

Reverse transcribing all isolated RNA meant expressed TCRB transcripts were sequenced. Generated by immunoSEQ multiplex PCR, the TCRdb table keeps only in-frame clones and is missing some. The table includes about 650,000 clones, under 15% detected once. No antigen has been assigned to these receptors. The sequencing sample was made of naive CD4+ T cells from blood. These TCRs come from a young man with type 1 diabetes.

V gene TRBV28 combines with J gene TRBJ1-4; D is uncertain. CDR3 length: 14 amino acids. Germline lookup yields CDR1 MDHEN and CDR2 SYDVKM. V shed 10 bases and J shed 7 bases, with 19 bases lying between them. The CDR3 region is CATTPAGLSEKLFF. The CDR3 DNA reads TGTGCCACCACACCAGCGGGCCTGAGTGAAAAACTGTTTTTT. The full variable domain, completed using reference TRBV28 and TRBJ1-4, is DVKVTQSSRYLVKRTGEKVFLECVQDMDHENMFWYRQDPGLGLRLIYFSYDVKMKEKGDIPEGYSVSREKKERFSLILESASTNQTSMYLCATTPAGLSEKLFFGSGTQLSVL.

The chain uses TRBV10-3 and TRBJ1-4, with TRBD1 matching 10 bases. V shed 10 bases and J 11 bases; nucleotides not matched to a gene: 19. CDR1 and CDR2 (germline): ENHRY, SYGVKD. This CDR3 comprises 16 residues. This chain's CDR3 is CATVPGTGEVGEKLFF. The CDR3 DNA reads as TGTGCCACCGTCCCCGGGACAGGGGAGGTGGGCGAGAAACTGTTTTTT.

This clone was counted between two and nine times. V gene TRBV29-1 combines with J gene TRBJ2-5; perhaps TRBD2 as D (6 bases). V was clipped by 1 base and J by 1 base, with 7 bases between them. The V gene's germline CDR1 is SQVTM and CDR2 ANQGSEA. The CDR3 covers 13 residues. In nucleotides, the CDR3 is TGCAGCGTTGAAGGGCGGGGCCAAGAGACCCAGTACTTC. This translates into CSVEGRGQETQYF.

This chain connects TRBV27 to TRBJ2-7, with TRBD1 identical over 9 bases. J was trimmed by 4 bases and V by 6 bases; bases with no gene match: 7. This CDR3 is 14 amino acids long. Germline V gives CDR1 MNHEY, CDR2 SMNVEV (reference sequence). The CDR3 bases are TGTGCCAGCAGGAGACAGGGGGATTCGTACGAGCAGTACTTC. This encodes CASRRQGDSYEQYF.